This T cell receptor beta chain was found in a study of metastatic and nonmetastatic thyroid tumors. The wider study: Peripheral blood and tumor or nodule samples from malignant and benign thyroid patients were compared. Study observations and caveats: In blood and tumor, TCR beta diversity was reportedly significantly higher in malignant thyroid tumors than in benign nodules.

V lost 5 bases, J lost 4 bases, and 13 bases stayed unmatched. The CDR3 has 17 residues. Germline loops: CDR1 SGHAT, CDR2 FQNNGV. Note on this clone: The antigen is not known.

Original processing notes: CDR3 differences across clinicopathological groups were used to build a distant-metastasis classifier for papillary thyroid cancer. TCRdb ran MiXCR on the PCR reads. These V and J calls rely on TCRdb rather than the paper's analysis. The sample includes 30,000 to 35,000 clones, 20% to 25% of them seen just once. No patient received treatment before thyroid surgery. This TCR was recovered from a male donor with papillary thyroid cancer or a benign thyroid nodule (not recorded which). Some clones in this sample may be carry-over from other donors' samples. The gene calls are TRBV11-2 and TRBJ2-1, with 8 bases that match TRBD2. Sequenced: tumor tissue. CDR3 region: CASSPDHSGALYNEQFF. CDR3 in DNA: TGTGCCAGCAGCCCGGACCATAGCGGGGCGCTATACAATGAGCAGTTCTTC.